Each of the 8 T cell receptor beta chains below was sequenced from the same sample in a study of monozygotic twins with inflammatory bowel disease. No DNA is given; TCRdb re-called the 5' RACE reads and lists each CDR3 protein once. This table lists about 160,000 distinct CDR3 sequences. The sample taken for sequencing was blood. These receptors were obtained from a human donor with ulcerative colitis or Crohn's disease, or a healthy co-twin of an affected twin (not recorded which).

The rearrangement joins TRBV9 to TRBJ1-5. CDR3 size: 15 residues. CDR1 is SGDLS and CDR2 is YYNGEE in the germline V gene. The chain's CDR3 is CASSVGGYRNQPQHF.

This sequence joins TRBV4-3 and TRBJ2-1; TCRdb calls TRBD1, which cannot be checked without DNA. Germline V gene sequence: CDR1 LGHNA, CDR2 YSLEER. The CDR3 consists of 16 residues. This CDR3 is CAISQGGTDSYNEQFF.

The CDR3 loop reads CASSWRTSGFYNEQFF. The V gene is TRBV5-1, the J gene TRBJ2-1; TCRdb names TRBD2, which stays unverified in the absence of DNA. This CDR3 has 16 residues. Germline CDR1 is SGHRS and CDR2 is YFSETQ.

CDR3 loop: CASDSLLGGEQYF. The rearrangement uses TRBV30 and TRBJ2-7; TCRdb designates TRBD1, a call that cannot be tested without DNA. The length of the CDR3 is 13 residues. The germline V gene has CDR1 GTSNPN and CDR2 SVGIG (reference sequence).

This chain links TRBV19 with TRBJ2-6. Germline CDR1 is LNHDA and CDR2 is SQIVND (reference sequence). The CDR3 contains 16 residues. CDR3 sequence reads: CASSIGAGTGANVLTF.

J is TRBJ2-6 and V is TRBV9; TCRdb indicates TRBD2, and absent DNA this call remains unverified. This CDR3 comprises 19 residues. Per the germline V gene, CDR1 is SGDLS and CDR2 is YYNGEE. CDR3 in amino acids: CASSVDRDSGRSGANVLTF.

The chain combines TRBV20-1 with TRBJ2-1; there is no DNA to check the TCRdb D call of TRBD2. This CDR3 region has 16 residues. CDR1 is DFQATT and CDR2 is SNEGSKA in the germline V gene (reference sequence). CDR3 protein: CSARGLAGGRPNEQFF.

The chain uses TRBV18 and TRBJ1-2. CDR1 and CDR2 (germline): KGHSH, LQKENI. The CDR3 is made up of 14 amino acids. The CDR3 spells CASSPPRFIDGYTF.